These T cell receptor beta chains were read from a single sample in a study of post-analysis software for immune sequencing data. Using its own MiXCR run on the PCR reads, TCRdb lists one record per CDR3 protein. Of about 460,000 distinct CDR3 sequences in the sample, roughly 45% were seen once. Sequenced material: blood. The receptors stem from a girl aged 5-17 years with multiple sclerosis. Each CDR3 is given without its conserved first and last residue. Fields, in order: V gene, clone size, J gene, CDR3 protein. Clone sizes are given selectively: once, few, many, or a class where the clone is expanded.

TRBV4-1,-,TRBJ1-2,ASSQEGRTIYGYT
TRBV29-1,many,TRBJ2-7,SVLDRGFNYEQY
TRBV5-6,-,TRBJ1-2,ASSLEGMGGFDYGYT
TRBV7-2,-,-,ASSLVGDRAYEQY
TRBV7-2,-,TRBJ2-7,ASSPTRGHEQY
TRBV20-1,-,TRBJ2-7,SARVGAGGGDSYEQY
TRBV30,once,TRBJ2-1,AWISRGRGRNEQF
TRBV14,few,TRBJ2-1,ASSPTLGQGVANEQF
TRBV20-1,-,TRBJ2-1,SASSLRAYNEQF
TRBV5-4,-,TRBJ2-3,ASSFLAGGPTDTQY
TRBV20-1,-,TRBJ2-5,SATGTSGETQY
TRBV7-3,-,TRBJ2-2,ASSLMGGLNTGELF
TRBV29-1,-,TRBJ2-4,SVESDRGQKNIQY
TRBV28,few,TRBJ1-4,ASSLRGGANEKLF
TRBV7-8,few,TRBJ1-5,ASIEGFGQGGQPQH
TRBV12-3/TRBV12-4,few,TRBJ2-2,ASSLDTDTGELF
TRBV9,-,TRBJ2-7,ASSPRISLGGQYEQY
TRBV12-3/TRBV12-4,few,TRBJ2-1,ASSLGSGWGDEQF
TRBV12-3/TRBV12-4,-,TRBJ2-7,ASSFTGQVWEQY
TRBV28,few,TRBJ1-6,ASSPGVGYSPLH
TRBV7-6,few,TRBJ2-5,ASSYGSGGTQY
TRBV3-1,-,TRBJ2-5,ASSLTAAGVETQY
TRBV28,-,TRBJ1-5,ASSRRFSNQPQH
TRBV9,few,TRBJ2-1,ASSVGNNEQF
TRBV15,-,TRBJ2-1,ATSRDRTSENEQF
TRBV20-1,-,TRBJ2-1,SASEGIEGYNEQF
TRBV16,-,TRBJ1-2,ASSQVSENYGYT